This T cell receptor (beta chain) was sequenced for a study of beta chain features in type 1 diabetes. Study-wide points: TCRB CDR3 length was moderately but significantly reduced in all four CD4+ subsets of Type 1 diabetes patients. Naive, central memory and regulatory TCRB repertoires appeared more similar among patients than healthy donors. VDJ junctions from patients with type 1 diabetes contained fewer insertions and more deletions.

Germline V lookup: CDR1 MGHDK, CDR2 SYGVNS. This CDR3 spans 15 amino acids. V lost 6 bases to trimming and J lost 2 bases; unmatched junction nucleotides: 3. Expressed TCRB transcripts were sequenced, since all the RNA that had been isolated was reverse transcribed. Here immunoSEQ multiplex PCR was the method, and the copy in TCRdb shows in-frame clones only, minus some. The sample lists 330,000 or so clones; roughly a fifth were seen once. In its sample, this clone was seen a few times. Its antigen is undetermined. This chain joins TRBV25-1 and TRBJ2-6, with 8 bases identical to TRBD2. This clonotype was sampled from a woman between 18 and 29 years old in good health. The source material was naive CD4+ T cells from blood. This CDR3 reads CASSPGGAGANVLTF. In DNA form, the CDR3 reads TGTGCCAGCAGCCCGGGAGGGGCTGGGGCCAACGTCCTGACTTTC.